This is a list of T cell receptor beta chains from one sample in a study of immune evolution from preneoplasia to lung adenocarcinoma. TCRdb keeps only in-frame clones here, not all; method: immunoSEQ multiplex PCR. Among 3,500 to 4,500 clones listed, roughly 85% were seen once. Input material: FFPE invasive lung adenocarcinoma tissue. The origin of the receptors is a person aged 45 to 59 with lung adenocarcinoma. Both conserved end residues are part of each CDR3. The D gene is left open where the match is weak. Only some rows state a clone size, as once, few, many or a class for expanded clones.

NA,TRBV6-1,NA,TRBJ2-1,TGTGCCAGCAGTGTACTAGATGAGCAGTTCTTC,CASSVLDEQFF
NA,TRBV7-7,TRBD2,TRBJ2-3,TGTGCTAGCAGCCCTAGCGGGGATTGGGATACGCAGTATTTT,CASSPSGDWDTQYF
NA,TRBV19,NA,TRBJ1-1,TGTGCCAGTAGTGGATCTCGGGGAGGGTGGCTGAACACTGAAGCTTTCTTT,CASSGSRGGWLNTEAFF
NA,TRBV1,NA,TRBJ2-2,TGCACCAGCAGCCAAGATCCCCAGACAGGGGTGGACGGGGAGCTGTTTTTT,CTSSQDPQTGVDGELFF
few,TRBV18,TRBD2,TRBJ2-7,TGTGCCAGCTCACCAAAGTCTAGCGGGCTACACTACGAGCAGTACTTC,CASSPKSSGLHYEQYF
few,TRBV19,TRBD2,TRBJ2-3,TGTGCCACCAAAGAAGCGGGAGGGCAATCCTCAGATACGCAGTATTTT,CATKEAGGQSSDTQYF
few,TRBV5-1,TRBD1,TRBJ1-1,TGCGCCAGCAGCTTGACAGGGGAAGACACTGAAGCTTTCTTT,CASSLTGEDTEAFF
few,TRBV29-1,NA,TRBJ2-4,TGCAGCGCCGGACAGACGGCCAAAAACATTCAGTACTTC,CSAGQTAKNIQYF
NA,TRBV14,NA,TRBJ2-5,TGTGCCAGCAGACAAAGAGAATCTACGGAGACCCAGTACTTC,CASRQRESTETQYF
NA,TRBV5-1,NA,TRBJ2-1,TGCGCCAGCAGCTTTAGCACAGGTGAAAGATCTGAGCAGTTCTTC,CASSFSTGERSEQFF
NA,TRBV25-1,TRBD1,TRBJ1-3,TGTGCCAGCAGTGGGACAGGTGGAAACACCATATATTTT,CASSGTGGNTIYF
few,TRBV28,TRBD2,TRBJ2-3,TGTGCCACCGGAGCCTTCTCAACGCGCGGGGGGGCCGGGACAGATACGCAGTATTTT,CATGAFSTRGGAGTDTQYF
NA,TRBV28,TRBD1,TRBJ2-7,TGTGCCAGCAATAAATCGACAGGGCGTAGCTACGAGCAGTACTTC,CASNKSTGRSYEQYF
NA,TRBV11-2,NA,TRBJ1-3,TGTGCCAGCAGCTTAATCGGAAACCTCGGGGCAGGAAACACCATATATTTT,CASSLIGNLGAGNTIYF
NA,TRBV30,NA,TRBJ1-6,TGTGCCTGGAGGAGGGGACATTCACCCCTCCACTTT,CAWRRGHSPLHF
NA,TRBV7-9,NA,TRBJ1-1,TGTGCCAGCAGCTTAGTTCCCGACAGTAACACTGAAGCTTTCTTT,CASSLVPDSNTEAFF
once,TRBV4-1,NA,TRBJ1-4,TGCGCCAGCAGCCAAGGGCGGGTTTTAACTAATGAAAAACTGTTTTTT,CASSQGRVLTNEKLFF
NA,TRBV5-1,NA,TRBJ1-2,TGCGCCAGCAGCTTAGACAGTGGCTATGGCTACACCTTC,CASSLDSGYGYTF
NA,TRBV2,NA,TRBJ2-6,TGTGCCAGCAGTGATGAGTGGGGAACTGGGGCCAACGTCCTGACTTTC,CASSDEWGTGANVLTF
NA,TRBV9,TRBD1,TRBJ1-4,TGTGCCAGCAGCGTAGGGGACAGGACAAATGAAAAACTGTTTTTT,CASSVGDRTNEKLFF
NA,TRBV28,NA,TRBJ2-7,TGTGCCAGCAGCCTACCGATAATTAACGAGCAGTACTTC,CASSLPIINEQYF
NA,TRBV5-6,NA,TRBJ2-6,TGTGCCAGCAGCTTGCCCAGGGGGGACGCTGGGGCCAACGTCCTGACTTTC,CASSLPRGDAGANVLTF
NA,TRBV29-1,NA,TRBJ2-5,TGCAGCGTACGGGACTCTGGGGGGGCAGGGACCCAGTACTTC,CSVRDSGGAGTQYF
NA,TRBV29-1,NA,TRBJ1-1,TGCAGCGTTGTAGTGCTGGACACTGAAGCTTTCTTT,CSVVVLDTEAFF
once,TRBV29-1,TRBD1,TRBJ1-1,TGCAGCGTTGGGGACAGGTTCACTGAAGCTTTCTTT,CSVGDRFTEAFF
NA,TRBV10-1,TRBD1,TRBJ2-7,TGCGCCAGCTTCACCATACCCGGGACAGGTCTTTGCGAGCAGTACTTC,CASFTIPGTGLCEQYF
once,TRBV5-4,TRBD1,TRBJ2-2,TGTGCCAGCAGCCCGAACTACAGGGGGGTCGCCGGGGAGCTGTTTTTT,CASSPNYRGVAGELFF
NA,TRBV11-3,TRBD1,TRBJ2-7,TGTGCCAGCAGCCCCGGACAGGGGACAAACGAGCAGTACTTC,CASSPGQGTNEQYF
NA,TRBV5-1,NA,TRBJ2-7,TGCGCCAGCAGCTTGGTTCAGGTCGATCCCTACGAGCAGTACTTC,CASSLVQVDPYEQYF
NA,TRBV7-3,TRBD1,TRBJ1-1,TGTGCCAGCAGCACAAATCAGGGGGCTGAAGCTTTCTTT,CASSTNQGAEAFF
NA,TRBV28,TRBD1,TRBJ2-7,TGTGCCACCCGGGCCCCGACAGGGATCGGCTACGAGCAGTACTTC,CATRAPTGIGYEQYF
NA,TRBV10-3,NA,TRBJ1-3,TGTGCCATCAGTGAGGGGGTAAACACCATATATTTT,CAISEGVNTIYF
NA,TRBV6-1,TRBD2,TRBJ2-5,TGTGCCAGCAGTGAAGGAAGGACTAGCGGACAGGGAGTGAAGACCCAGTACTTC,CASSEGRTSGQGVKTQYF